The following is a T cell receptor beta chain sequence with its context. Its cognate antigen has yet to be identified. No much larger clone is present one base from it, and per-base qualities are unavailable. TCRdb lists the instrument as Illumina HiSeq 1500. The raw public data were reprocessed by TCRdb itself: fastp quality trimming at Q25, MiXCR clonotype calling, in-frame beta chains only. Rows with a matching CDR3 protein are joined into one entry that keeps the most common DNA and genes. A total of a few hundred thousand distinct CDR3 sequences appear in this sample, around two fifths of them only once. The ten largest account for about 46% of the sample. The record originates from a study of T cell repertoires in cytomegalovirus infection (dated by TCRdb to about 2019). Regarding the complete study: Alongside well-studied HLA-B-restricted epitopes, the peptide stimulations were aimed at recently identified HLA-C-restricted CMV epitopes, whose presentation resists viral immunomodulation. Donor HLA type was relevant to the analysis, as public TCR beta signatures indicated carriage of CMV infection together with the matching HLA type. Overall results and qualifications from the work: The ex vivo response was dominated by HLA-C-restricted CMV-specific TCR beta clonotypes, which also provided the single most frequent clonotype in two of eight donors. In both this cohort and an independent cohort of over 350 donors, the cumulative frequency of public TCR beta family members distinguished carriers of CMV infection plus the relevant HLA type.

The label giving this sample's treatment or condition can be read as: in vitro stimulation with specific CMV peptide epitopes to enrich CMV-specific T cells. Spanning cysteine to phenylalanine, the CDR3 consists of 15 amino acids. Just CDR3 DNA is preserved here, 45 bases in frame from base 1. Per the germline V gene, MNHEY is the CDR1 and SVGEGT is the CDR2. V is cut by 5 bases and J by 0 bases, and the space between the germline ends is 12 bases. The material was cultured PBMCs, obtained from culture after CMV antigen stimulation. The source of this sequence is a human donor in good health (CMV status not recorded). Some clones in this sample may be carry-over from other donors' samples. This chain is built from TRBV6-2 or TRBV6-3 and TRBJ2-3, with the D gene uncertain. In nucleotides, the sequence is TGTGCCAGCAGTACCGCGGATTCTAGCACAGATACGCAGTATTTT. This translates into CASSTADSSTDTQYF.